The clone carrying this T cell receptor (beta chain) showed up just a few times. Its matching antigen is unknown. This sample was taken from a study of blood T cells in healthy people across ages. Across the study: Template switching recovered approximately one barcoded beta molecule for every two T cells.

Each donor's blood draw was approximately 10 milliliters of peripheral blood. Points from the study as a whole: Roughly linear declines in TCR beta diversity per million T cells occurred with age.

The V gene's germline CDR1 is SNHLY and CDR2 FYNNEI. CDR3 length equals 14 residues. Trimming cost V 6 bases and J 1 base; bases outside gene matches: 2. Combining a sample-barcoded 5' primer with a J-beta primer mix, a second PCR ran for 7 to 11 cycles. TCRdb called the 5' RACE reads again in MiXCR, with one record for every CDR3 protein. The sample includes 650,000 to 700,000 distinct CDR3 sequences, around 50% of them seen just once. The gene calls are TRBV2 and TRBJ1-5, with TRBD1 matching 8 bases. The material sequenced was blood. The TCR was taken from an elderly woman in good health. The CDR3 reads CASRGQVSNQPQHF. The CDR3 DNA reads TGTGCCAGCAGGGGACAGGTGAGCAATCAGCCCCAGCATTTT.